The 20 T cell receptor beta chains in this list originate from one sample, sequenced in a study of OX40 agonist ivuxolimab in advanced cancers. Here immunoSEQ multiplex PCR was the method, and the copy in TCRdb shows in-frame clones only, minus some. The sample holds about 77,000 clones, around 90% seen once. Sequencing was performed on CD4+ or CD8+ T cells sorted from blood, taken in a trial of the OX40 agonist ivuxolimab. These TCRs come from an adult with an advanced solid tumor such as melanoma, head and neck, liver or kidney cancer.

The CDR3 region is CASSSRRQRGGIEAFF. DNA of the CDR3: TGTGCCAGCAGCTCGAGACGACAGAGAGGCGGCATAGAAGCTTTCTTT. This sequence joins TRBV7-2 and TRBJ1-1; a weak D match, TRBD1 (5 bases). Germline V gives CDR1 SGHTA, CDR2 FQGNSA. Trimming shortened V by 4 bases and J by 8 bases, and 23 bases separated the two germline ends. CDR3 size: 16 residues. Full variable domain (rest looked up from reference TRBV7-2 and TRBJ1-1): GAGVSQSPSNKVTEKGKDVELRCDPISGHTALYWYRQSLGQGLEFLIYFQGNSAPDKSGLPSDRFSAERTGGSVSTLTIQRTQQEDSAVYLCASSSRRQRGGIEAFFGQGTRLTVV.

The chain carries TRBV18 and TRBJ2-1, with 8 nucleotides matching TRBD2. J lost 8 bases, V lost 5 bases, and 5 bases had no gene match. The CDR3 has 13 amino acids. The germline gives CDR1 KGHSH, CDR2 LQKENI. CDR3 bases: TGTGCCAGCTCAGCCCTACTAGCGGATGAGCAGTTCTTC. It yields the protein CASSALLADEQFF.

The CDR3 nucleotides are TGTGCCAGCGCAGGGACTTCAAGCTCCTACGAGCAGTACTTC. It codes for CASAGTSSSYEQYF. The chain carries TRBV2 and TRBJ2-7; a weak D match, TRBD2 (6 bases). Germline V gene sequence: CDR1 SNHLY, CDR2 FYNNEI. Trimming left V 8 bases short and J 0 bases short, with 14 bases between. The CDR3 contains 14 residues. The whole variable domain, remainder taken from reference TRBV2 and TRBJ2-7, is EPEVTQTPSHQVTQMGQEVILRCVPISNHLYFYWYRQILGQKVEFLVSFYNNEISEKSEIFDDQFSVERPDGSNFTLKIRSTKLEDSAMYFCASAGTSSSYEQYFGPGTRLTVT.

V and J are TRBV7-7 and TRBJ2-3; the match to TRBD2 covers 7 bases. Germline V gene lookup returns CDR1 SSHAT and CDR2 FNYEAQ (reference sequence). The CDR3 length is 15 residues. J gave up 0 bases and V 2 bases, and 2 bases lay outside the gene matches. In nucleotides, the CDR3 is TGTGCCAGCAGCTTATGGGGAGGGAGCACAGATACGCAGTATTTT. It is translated as CASSLWGGSTDTQYF.

The rearrangement joins TRBV5-1 to TRBJ2-3; the D gene is possibly TRBD2 (5 bases). Between the trimmed V and J ends, which lost 9 bases and 0 bases, there was a span of 14 bases. CDR3 length: 14 amino acids. Germline assignment: CDR1 SGHRS and CDR2 YFSETQ. In DNA, the CDR3 is TGCGCCACCACCTCGGGGTCAAGCACAGATACGCAGTATTTT. Protein sequence: CATTSGSSTDTQYF.

The rearrangement links TRBV11-3 to TRBJ1-1; 10 positions agree with TRBD1. The CDR3 is made up of 15 amino acids. In germline, CDR1 is SGHNT, CDR2 YENEEA. After removal of 5 bases from V and 5 bases from J, the junction contained 8 bases not matched to a gene. This CDR3 reads CASSTLGQGKTEAFF. The CDR3 DNA reads as TGTGCCAGCAGCACCCTGGGACAGGGGAAAACTGAAGCTTTCTTT. Full variable domain (rest looked up from reference TRBV11-3 and TRBJ1-1): EAGVVQSPRYKIIEKKQPVAFWCNPISGHNTLYWYLQNLGQGPELLIRYENEEAVDDSQLPKDRFSAERLKGVDSTLKIQPAELGDSAVYLCASSTLGQGKTEAFFGQGTRLTVV.

This chain joins TRBV11-3 and TRBJ2-7, with D possibly matching TRBD1 (6 bases). V was clipped by 3 bases and J by 0 bases, with 9 bases between them. CDR1 is SGHNT and CDR2 is YENEEA in the germline V gene. This CDR3 has 14 residues. For the CDR3, the DNA is TGTGCCAGCAGCTTTGGCAGGGGCTCCTACGAGCAGTACTTC. It specifies CASSFGRGSYEQYF.

CDR3 loop: CSASTRDTQYF. The CDR3 nucleotides are TGCAGTGCATCCACTAGGGATACGCAGTATTTT. The rearrangement links TRBV20-1 to TRBJ2-3; a weak D match, TRBD2 (5 bases). The germline V and J ends were trimmed by 6 bases and 6 bases, with 10 bases remaining between them. Germline CDR1 and CDR2: DFQATT and SNEGSKA (reference sequence). The CDR3 has 11 amino acids.

The CDR3 DNA follows: TGCGCCAGCAGCCCGACCACGAGCTCCTACAATGAGCAGTTCTTC. It specifies CASSPTTSSYNEQFF. This sequence joins TRBV4-1 and TRBJ2-1, with D uncertain. The CDR3 contains 15 residues. Germline CDR1 MGHRA, CDR2 YSYEKL. The V gene lost 4 bases and the J gene lost 0 bases, with 10 bases spanning the gap.

This chain uses TRBV18 with TRBJ2-5; 7 bases map to TRBD1. The J segment lost 5 bases and the V segment lost 3 bases, leaving 12 bases of the junction unmatched. The CDR3 is 16 residues long. CDR1 and CDR2 (germline): KGHSH, LQKENI. CDR3 in DNA: TGTGCCAGCTCACCGAATGAACAGGGGATGGGGGAGACCCAGTACTTC. As protein: CASSPNEQGMGETQYF. The variable domain in full, completed from reference TRBV18 and TRBJ2-5, reads NAGVMQNPRHLVRRRGQEARLRCSPMKGHSHVYWYRQLPEEGLKFMVYLQKENIIDESGMPKERFSAEFPKEGPSILRIQQVVRGDSAAYFCASSPNEQGMGETQYFGPGTRLLVL.

The chain has TRBV10-3 and TRBJ1-5; D possibly corresponds to TRBD1 (5 bases). The CDR3 loop spans 13 amino acids. The V gene lost 7 bases and the J gene lost 5 bases, with 12 bases spanning the gap. Germline loops: CDR1 ENHRY, CDR2 SYGVKD. The CDR3 loop reads CAIKAGPDQPQHF. The DNA of the CDR3 is TGTGCCATCAAGGCAGGGCCTGATCAGCCCCAGCATTTT.

The chain has TRBV7-2 and TRBJ2-7; 9 nucleotides line up with TRBD1. With 4 bases clipped from V and 4 bases from J, the junction kept 5 bases outside the gene matches. This CDR3 is built from 14 residues. Germline V gene lookup returns CDR1 SGHTA and CDR2 FQGNSA. The CDR3 spells CASSSETGGYEQYF. CDR3 DNA: TGTGCCAGCAGCTCGGAGACAGGGGGATACGAGCAGTACTTC.

The chain joins TRBV4-3 to TRBJ1-2; D gene unclear. V lost 1 base to trimming and J lost 4 bases, with 13 bases between them. This CDR3 is 15 amino acids long. Germline loops: CDR1 LGHNA, CDR2 YSLEER. The CDR3 nucleotides read TGCGCCAGCAGCCAAGGGGAGGTTACGACCTATGGCTACACCTTC. It encodes CASSQGEVTTYGYTF.

The CDR3 is CASQQEYGYTF. As DNA, the CDR3 is TGTGCCAGCCAACAGGAATATGGCTACACCTTC. V usage is TRBV2 and J usage is TRBJ1-2, with D possibly TRBD1 on 5 matching bases. V lost 8 bases and J lost 5, with 9 bases in between. The CDR3 loop spans 11 amino acids. Germline assignment: CDR1 SNHLY and CDR2 FYNNEI.

The chain recombines TRBV2 with TRBJ1-2, with a weak D call TRBD1 (5 bases). The CDR3 has 14 residues. Trimming cost V 0 bases and J 4 bases, with 9 bases left between them. Per the germline V gene, CDR1 is SNHLY and CDR2 is FYNNEI. CDR3 region: CASSEARDAYGYTF. CDR3 nucleotides: TGTGCCAGCAGTGAAGCACGGGACGCCTATGGCTACACCTTC. The complete variable domain, with remaining parts taken from reference TRBV2 and TRBJ1-2, reads EPEVTQTPSHQVTQMGQEVILRCVPISNHLYFYWYRQILGQKVEFLVSFYNNEISEKSEIFDDQFSVERPDGSNFTLKIRSTKLEDSAMYFCASSEARDAYGYTFGSGTRLTVV.

This sequence joins TRBV6-1 and TRBJ1-4; no firm D call. CDR1 is MNHNS, CDR2 SASEGT, per germline. V dropped 6 bases and J dropped 7 bases, with 6 bases sitting between them. The CDR3 loop spans 11 amino acids. The CDR3 DNA sequence: TGTGCCAGCAGGAGTGGTGAAAAACTGTTTTTT. Translated: CASRSGEKLFF.

The chain couples TRBV30 to TRBJ1-1; the match to TRBD1 covers 10 bases. The CDR3 runs to 14 residues. V lost 3 bases and J lost 2; bases outside the gene matches: 3. The germline CDR1 and CDR2 sequences are GTSNPN and SVGIG (reference sequence). The CDR3 nucleotides are TGTGCCTGGAGAGACAGGGGGCGAAACACTGAAGCTTTCTTT. Translating gives CAWRDRGRNTEAFF.

The genes are TRBV28 and TRBJ1-5, with D unresolved. Trimming stripped 7 bases from V and 4 bases from J, with 17 bases between. The CDR3 has 15 residues. CDR1 is MDHEN, CDR2 SYDVKM, per germline. The CDR3 protein is CASIPTGRQNQPQHF. CDR3 coding DNA: TGTGCCAGCATCCCCACCGGTAGGCAGAATCAGCCCCAGCATTTT.

The chain employs TRBV7-9 and TRBJ2-1; the match to TRBD2 covers 13 bases. From germline, CDR1 is SEHNR and CDR2 FQNEAQ (reference sequence). Losses at the gene ends were 5 bases for V and 4 bases for J; bases not matched to a gene: 5. This CDR3 region has 16 residues. CDR3: CASSPGTSGDYNEQFF. As DNA, the CDR3 is TGTGCCAGCAGCCCCGGGACTAGCGGGGATTACAATGAGCAGTTCTTC.

The V call is TRBV5-1, the J call TRBJ2-4; either TRBD1 or TRBD2 may supply D (6 bases each). V lost 0 bases and J 8 bases, leaving 15 bases between the germline ends. Germline V gene data show CDR1 as SGHRS and CDR2 as YFSETQ. The CDR3 sequence is 15 residues long. CDR3 DNA sequence: TGCGCCAGCAGCTTGGCCCCAGCAAGGGGGGACATTCAGTACTTC. It codes for CASSLAPARGDIQYF.